This T cell receptor (beta chain) appears in the sequencing data of a study of beta chain features in type 1 diabetes. Study-level results: Naive, central memory and regulatory TCRB repertoires appeared more similar among patients than healthy donors.

Expressed TCRB transcripts got sequenced, as all isolated RNA was reverse transcribed. Data came from immunoSEQ multiplex PCR; TCRdb stores just in-frame clones and leaves some out. The sample holds about 270,000 clones; 13% to 15% are singletons and the top ten take approximately 0.024%. This clone was seen a few times. Its antigen is as yet unknown. Germline V gene data show CDR1 as SGHTA and CDR2 as FQGNSA. The CDR3 length is 16 residues. Trimming at V came to 1 base and at J to 2 bases, leaving 3 bases not matched to a gene. V usage is TRBV7-2 and J usage is TRBJ2-3; TRBD2 agrees at 10 bases. The sample comprised naive CD4+ T cells from blood. This clonotype was sampled from a woman aged 40 to 50 in good health. CDR3 protein: CASSLVLAGNTDTQYF. The DNA for the CDR3 is TGTGCCAGCAGCTTAGTACTAGCGGGGAACACAGATACGCAGTATTTT.